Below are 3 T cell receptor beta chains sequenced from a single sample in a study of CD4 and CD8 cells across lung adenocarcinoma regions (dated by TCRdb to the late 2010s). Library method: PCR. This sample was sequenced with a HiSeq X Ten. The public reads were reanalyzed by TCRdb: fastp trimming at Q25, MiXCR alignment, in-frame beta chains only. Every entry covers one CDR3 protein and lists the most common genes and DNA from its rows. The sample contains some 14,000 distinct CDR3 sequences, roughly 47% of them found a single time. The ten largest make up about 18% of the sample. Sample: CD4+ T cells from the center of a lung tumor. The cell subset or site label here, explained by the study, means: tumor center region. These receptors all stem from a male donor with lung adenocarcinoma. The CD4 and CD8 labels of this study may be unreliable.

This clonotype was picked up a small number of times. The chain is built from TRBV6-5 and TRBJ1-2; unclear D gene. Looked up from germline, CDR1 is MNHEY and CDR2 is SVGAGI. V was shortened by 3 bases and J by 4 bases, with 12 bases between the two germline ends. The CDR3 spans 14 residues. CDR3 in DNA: TGTGCCAGCAGTTATCGTGAGCAGGTCTATGGCTACACCTTC. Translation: CASSYREQVYGYTF.

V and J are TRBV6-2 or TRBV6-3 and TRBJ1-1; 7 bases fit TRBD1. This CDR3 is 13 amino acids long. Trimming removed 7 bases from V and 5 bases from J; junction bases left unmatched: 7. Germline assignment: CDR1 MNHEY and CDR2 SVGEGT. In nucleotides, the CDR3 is TGTGCCAGCACCTACTCAGGGGGGACTGAAGCTTTCTTT. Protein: CASTYSGGTEAFF.

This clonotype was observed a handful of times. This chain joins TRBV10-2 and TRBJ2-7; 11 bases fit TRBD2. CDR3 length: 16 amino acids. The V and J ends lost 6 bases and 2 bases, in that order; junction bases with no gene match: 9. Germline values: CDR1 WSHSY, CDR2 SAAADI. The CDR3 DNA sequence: TGCGCCAGCAGACCACTCCTAGCGGGAGGTGCCTACGAGCAGTACTTC. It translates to CASRPLLAGGAYEQYF.